This T cell receptor (beta chain) was recovered during a study of blood T cell repertoires in COVID-19. Study at large: The United States, Italy and Spain were the sources of the acute and convalescent COVID-19 samples. Sources were T cells, B-cell-depleted T cells, or PBMCs; the material itself was cDNA or gDNA.

The authors' processing: Amplification of reference gene primers was used by the study to estimate nucleated cell counts. Sequenced by immunoSEQ multiplex PCR; TCRdb stores in-frame clones only, minus some. Clonal size and the V and J genes are those of that table, whereas D and trimming came from the DNA. Among 250,000 to 300,000 clones listed, about 90% were seen once. CDR1 and CDR2 from the germline V gene are SGDLS and YYNGEE. The CDR3 contains 17 residues. V shed 0 bases and J 0 bases; nucleotides not matched to a gene: 7. The clonotype was recovered from a woman in her thirties or forties who had recovered from COVID-19. The chain carries TRBV9 and TRBJ1-2; 8 nucleotides match TRBD1. The sequencing input was peripheral blood. The CDR3 spells CASSVGWQGASNYGYTF. The CDR3, as DNA: TGTGCCAGCAGCGTAGGGTGGCAGGGGGCCTCTAACTATGGCTACACCTTC.